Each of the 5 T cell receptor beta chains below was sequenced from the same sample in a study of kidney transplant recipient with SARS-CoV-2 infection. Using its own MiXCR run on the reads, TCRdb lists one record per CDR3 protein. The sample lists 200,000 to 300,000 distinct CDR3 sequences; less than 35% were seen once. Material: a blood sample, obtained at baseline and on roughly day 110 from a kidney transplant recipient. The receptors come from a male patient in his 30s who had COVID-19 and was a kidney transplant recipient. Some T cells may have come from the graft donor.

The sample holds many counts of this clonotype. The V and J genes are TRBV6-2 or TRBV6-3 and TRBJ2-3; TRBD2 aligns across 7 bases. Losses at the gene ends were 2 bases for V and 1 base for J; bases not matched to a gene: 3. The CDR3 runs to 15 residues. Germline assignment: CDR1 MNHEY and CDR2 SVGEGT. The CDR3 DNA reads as TGTGCCAGCAGTTACATAAGCGGGGGCACAGATACGCAGTATTTT. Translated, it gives CASSYISGGTDTQYF.

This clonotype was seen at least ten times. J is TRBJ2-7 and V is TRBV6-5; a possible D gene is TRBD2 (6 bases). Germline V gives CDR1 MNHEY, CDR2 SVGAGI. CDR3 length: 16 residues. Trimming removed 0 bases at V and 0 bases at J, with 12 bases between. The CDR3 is CASSYSTAGSSYEQYF. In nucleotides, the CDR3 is TGTGCCAGCAGTTACTCGACCGCGGGGAGCTCCTACGAGCAGTACTTC.

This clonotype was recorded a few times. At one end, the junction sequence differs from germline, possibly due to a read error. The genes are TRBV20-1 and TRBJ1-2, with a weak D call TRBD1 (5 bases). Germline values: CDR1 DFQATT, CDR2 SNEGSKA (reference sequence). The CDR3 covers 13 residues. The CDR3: CSTRQSSNYGYTF. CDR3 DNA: TGCAGTACTAGACAGAGCTCTAACTATGGCTACACCTTC.

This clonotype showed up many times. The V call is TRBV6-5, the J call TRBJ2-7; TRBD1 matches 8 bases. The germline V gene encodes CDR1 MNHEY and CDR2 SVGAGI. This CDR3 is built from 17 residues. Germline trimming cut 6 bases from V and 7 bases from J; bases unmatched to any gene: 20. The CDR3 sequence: CASRLRDRNLAPREQYF. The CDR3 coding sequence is TGTGCCAGCAGACTCCGGGACAGGAATCTTGCCCCCCGTGAGCAGTACTTC.

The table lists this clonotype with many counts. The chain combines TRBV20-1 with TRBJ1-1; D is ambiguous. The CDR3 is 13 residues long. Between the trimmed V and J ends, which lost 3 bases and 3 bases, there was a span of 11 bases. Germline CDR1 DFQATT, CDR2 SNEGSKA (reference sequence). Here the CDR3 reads CSASLGRDTEAFF. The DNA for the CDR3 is TGCAGTGCTAGTCTAGGGAGGGACACTGAAGCTTTCTTT.